This T cell receptor (beta chain) was captured in a study of regulatory T cells in long-lasting Graves disease (dated by TCRdb to the early 2020s). About the investigation overall: In the newly diagnosed Graves' disease group, patients had been taking antithyroid drugs for less than 3 months. This study used TCR sequencing and RNA sequencing of peripheral blood to compare persistent Graves' disease patients against newly diagnosed Graves' disease patients. The study was conducted in China and was registered as a clinical trial. A total of some 35 samples underwent TCR sequencing, from roughly 13 patients with persistent Graves' disease and 20 patients with newly diagnosed Graves' disease. Paper-wide results and their limitations: Only the TCR beta chain was sequenced and analyzed. Only peripheral blood was studied, because thyroid tissue, the primary lesion, was inaccessible. Persistent disease showed preferential use of TRBV28, TRBJ1-2 and TRBJ2-5, whereas newly diagnosed disease favored TRBV20-1 and TRBJ2-1. Lower TCR Shannon entropy and fewer highly expanded clones were observed in persistent Graves' disease patients than in newly diagnosed patients, which suggested clonal expansion. The small sample size was acknowledged by the authors as a limitation that may reduce accuracy. A larger number of public clonotypes was shared among persistent patients (approximately 3,000) than among newly diagnosed patients (about 990).

This clonotype was detected many times. Its antigen target is currently unknown. No base quality information exists; no much larger clone differs at one position. Library preparation used multiplex PCR. The run used an Illumina HiSeq 4000. TCR beta libraries were built with iRepertoire HTBI primers and Arm-PCR amplification of CDR3 regions. PCR products were gel purified before sequencing. Per the original workflow: Gene usage analysis of CDR3 amino acid clonotypes used the 62 TRBV and 14 to 15 TRBJ segments found across samples. COPE and FqMerger were used to merge the filtered high-quality paired reads into contigs. BLAST was used to align contigs to IMGT TRBV, TRBD and TRBJ reference genes, and CDR3 was defined according to IMGT. Clonotypes above 0.1% frequency were classified as highly expanded clones. Shannon entropy served as the measure of repertoire diversity, while the Gini coefficient captured V-J evenness. A clonotype was considered public if more than one individual shared it. The public reads were reprocessed in TCRdb via fastp at Q25 and MiXCR, keeping in-frame beta chains. CDR3 protein sequences are deduplicated, and each keeps its most common genes and DNA. These V and J calls are TCRdb output, not the study's own analysis. The sample table shows around 250,000 distinct CDR3 sequences, and under 20% are seen once. The top ten clones comprise 14% of the sample.

The time point tag for this specimen amounts to: newly diagnosed GD, antithyroid drugs for less than 3 months. For both TCR sequencing and RNA sequencing, RNA was extracted from PBMCs using TRIzol. The diagnosis of Graves' disease followed American Thyroid Association guidelines. Patients were recruited from an endocrinology department in Xi'an, China. Each patient gave approximately 10 milliliters of peripheral blood, collected in an EDTA anticoagulant tube. PBMCs were isolated by Ficoll Paque Plus density gradient separation without further T cell sorting. RNA quality was checked with an Agilent 2100 Bioanalyzer and agarose gel, and concentration with a NanoDrop 2000. The CDR3 runs 15 amino acids, cysteine and phenylalanine included. Only the CDR3 part of the read is kept: 45 bases, read in frame from the first base. Per the germline V gene, ENHRY is the CDR1 and SYGVKD is the CDR2. Trimmed from V: 3 bases; trimmed from J: 1 base; junction bases lacking a gene match: 2.

In addition, the sample was reused for a study of T cells in Graves' hyperthyroidism and ophthalmopathy. As noted in the second study: A patient counted as having stable Graves' hyperthyroidism if no progression to ophthalmopathy occurred over 18 months of follow-up. Hyperthyroidism patients were newly diagnosed, with disease duration under 2 months, and aged 18 to 65 years. Any patient with an uncontrolled infection, another autoimmune disease, pregnancy or lactation was excluded. Clinical symptoms, serum thyroxine and TRAb, thyroid ultrasound, and orbital computed tomography formed the basis for the diagnoses. The TCR CDR3 was subjected to a first round of RT-PCR using the HTBI primer set and the Qiagen OneStep RT-PCR kit. Most expanded thyroid clonotypes (frequency above 0.001) were also detected in blood, suggesting blood repertoires may reflect thyroid immune responses. In cross-validation, a model built on a 13 V-J signature told ophthalmopathy apart from stable hyperthyroidism with approximately 91% sensitivity and approximately 81% specificity, and in testing the same model reached 80%/75%. During validation, the model predicted progression to ophthalmopathy a median of approximately 7 months ahead of onset, with roughly 65% sensitivity and roughly 75% specificity. To identify distinguishing TCR V-J signatures, a discovery cohort of roughly 100 patients was used, comprising 43 with Graves' ophthalmopathy and about 59 with stable Graves' hyperthyroidism. Prospective prediction of ophthalmopathy was tested in an independent validation cohort consisting of 18 hyperthyroidism patients and around 16 patients who later progressed to ophthalmopathy. The approximately 95 discovery patients were divided at random into training and test sets in a 7:3 ratio. In addition, the study compared T-cell repertoires in thyroid tissue and in blood from about 6 Graves' hyperthyroidism patients. Following sampling, methimazole starting at 30 mg daily was given to hyperthyroidism patients, and high-dose intravenous methylprednisolone was given to ophthalmopathy patients. A second multiplex PCR round built the libraries, followed by size selection and purification. The libraries were sequenced on an Illumina HiSeq2000 using paired-end 100 bp reads. SOAPnuke was used to process the raw data, with reads discarded if the reads contained adapters or uncalled bases, had a mean Phred below 15, or lacked an exact constant-primer or identifier match. High-quality paired reads were merged with COPE v1.2.5, and unique nucleotide sequences were defined as clonotypes. Clonotypes were aligned to IMGT TRBV, TRBD and TRBJ reference segments using MiTCR v1.1. The analysis included only V-J combinations with a frequency above 0.0001, which together covered 99.2% of the repertoires. A TCS score was defined as the ratio of F50 (clonal expansion) to E x V (chaos), with BLOSUM62-based TCRdist applied between CDR3 peptides within each V-J. Welch's t-statistics and random forest reduced around 510 V-J features to roughly 13, which were used in a naive Bayes classifier (R e1071). Sample size was not statistically predetermined, and investigators were not blinded to group allocation. TCR Vbeta CDR3 sequencing of 120 to 150 peripheral blood samples (roughly 41 ophthalmopathy, 75 hyperthyroidism and some 17 progressor patients) is reported in the paper.

The sequence is built from TRBV10-3 and TRBJ2-2; 7 nucleotides in the junction match TRBD1. The TCR was taken from a woman younger than 45 with Graves disease. Donor details come from another sample of the same person, matched by shared clones. The source material was peripheral blood mononuclear cells (PBMCs), sampled at new diagnosis, from a patient treated with antithyroid drugs. The nucleotides are TGTGCCATCAGTGATACAGGGGAGAACACCGGGGAGCTGTTTTTT. It translates as CAISDTGENTGELFF.